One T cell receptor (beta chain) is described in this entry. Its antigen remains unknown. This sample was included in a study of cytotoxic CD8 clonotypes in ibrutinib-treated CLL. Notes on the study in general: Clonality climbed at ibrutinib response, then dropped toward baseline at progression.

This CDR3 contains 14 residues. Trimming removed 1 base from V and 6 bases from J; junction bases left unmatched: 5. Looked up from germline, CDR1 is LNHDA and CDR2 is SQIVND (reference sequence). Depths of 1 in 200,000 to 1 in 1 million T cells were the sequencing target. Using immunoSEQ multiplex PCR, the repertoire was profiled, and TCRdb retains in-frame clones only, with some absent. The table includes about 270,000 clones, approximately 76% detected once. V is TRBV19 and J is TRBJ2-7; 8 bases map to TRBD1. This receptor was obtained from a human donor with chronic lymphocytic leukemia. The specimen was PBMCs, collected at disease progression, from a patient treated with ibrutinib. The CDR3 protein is CASSIVQGEGEQYF. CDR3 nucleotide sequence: TGTGCCAGTAGTATAGTACAGGGGGAAGGCGAGCAGTACTTC.